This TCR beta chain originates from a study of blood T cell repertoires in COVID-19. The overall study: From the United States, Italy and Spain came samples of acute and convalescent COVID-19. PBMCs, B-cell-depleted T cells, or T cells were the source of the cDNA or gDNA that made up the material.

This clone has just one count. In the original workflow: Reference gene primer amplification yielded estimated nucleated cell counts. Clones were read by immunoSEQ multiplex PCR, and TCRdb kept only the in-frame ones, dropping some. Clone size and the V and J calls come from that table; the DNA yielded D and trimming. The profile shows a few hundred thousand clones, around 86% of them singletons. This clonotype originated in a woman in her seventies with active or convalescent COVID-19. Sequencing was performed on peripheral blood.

The DNA of the CDR3 is TGTGCCAGCAGCTTAGTAGCTTCCGGGACAGGGGGGCATGGCTACACCTTC. Translated: CASSLVASGTGGHGYTF. The rearrangement links TRBV7-9 to TRBJ1-2, with 11 bases matching TRBD1. V shed 1 base, J shed 6 bases, and the junction held 10 bases outside the gene matches. The V gene's germline CDR1 is SEHNR and CDR2 FQNEAQ (reference sequence). This CDR3 contains 17 residues. The full variable domain, its missing parts supplied by reference TRBV7-9 and TRBJ1-2, is DTGVSQNPRHKITKRGQNVTFRCDPISEHNRLYWYRQTLGQGPEFLTYFQNEAQLEKSRLLSDRFSAERPKGSFSTLEIQRTEQGDSAMYLCASSLVASGTGGHGYTFGSGTRLTVV.